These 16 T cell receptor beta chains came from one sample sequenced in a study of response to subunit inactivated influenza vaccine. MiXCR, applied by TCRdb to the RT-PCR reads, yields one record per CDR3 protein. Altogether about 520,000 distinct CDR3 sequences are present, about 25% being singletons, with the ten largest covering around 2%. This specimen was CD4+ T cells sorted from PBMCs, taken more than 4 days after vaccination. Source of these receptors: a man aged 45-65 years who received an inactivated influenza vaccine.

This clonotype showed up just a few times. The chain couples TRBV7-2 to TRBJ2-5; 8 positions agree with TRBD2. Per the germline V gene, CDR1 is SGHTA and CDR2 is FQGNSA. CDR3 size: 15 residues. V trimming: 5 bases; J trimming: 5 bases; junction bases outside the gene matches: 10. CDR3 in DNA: TGTGCCAGCAGCCCTTTCGGGGGGGCACAGGAGACCCAGTACTTC. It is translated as CASSPFGGAQETQYF.

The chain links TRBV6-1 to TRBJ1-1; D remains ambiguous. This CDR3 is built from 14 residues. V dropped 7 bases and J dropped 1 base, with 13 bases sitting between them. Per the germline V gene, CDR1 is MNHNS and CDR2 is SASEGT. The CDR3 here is CASTRGQSNTEAFF. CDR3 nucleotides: TGTGCCAGCACCCGAGGGCAGTCGAACACTGAAGCTTTCTTT.

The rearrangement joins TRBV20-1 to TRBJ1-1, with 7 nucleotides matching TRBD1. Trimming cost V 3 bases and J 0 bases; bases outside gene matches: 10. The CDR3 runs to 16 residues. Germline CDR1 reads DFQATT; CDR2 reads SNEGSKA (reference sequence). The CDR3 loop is CSASLTGTAMNTEAFF. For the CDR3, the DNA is TGCAGTGCTAGCCTGACAGGGACCGCTATGAACACTGAAGCTTTCTTT.

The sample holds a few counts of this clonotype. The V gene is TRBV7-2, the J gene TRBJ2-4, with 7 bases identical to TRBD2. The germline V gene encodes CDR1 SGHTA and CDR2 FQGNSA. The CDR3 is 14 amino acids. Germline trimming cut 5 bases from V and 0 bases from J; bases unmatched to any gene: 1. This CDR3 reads CASSRGVAKNIQYF. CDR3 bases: TGTGCCAGCAGCCGGGGGGTAGCCAAAAACATTCAGTACTTC.

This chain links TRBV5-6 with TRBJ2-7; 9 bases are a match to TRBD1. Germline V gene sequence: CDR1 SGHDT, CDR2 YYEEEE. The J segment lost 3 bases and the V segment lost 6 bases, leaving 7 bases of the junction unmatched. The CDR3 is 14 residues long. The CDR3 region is CASNWGQGVYEQYF. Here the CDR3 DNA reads TGTGCCAGCAACTGGGGACAGGGTGTCTACGAGCAGTACTTC.

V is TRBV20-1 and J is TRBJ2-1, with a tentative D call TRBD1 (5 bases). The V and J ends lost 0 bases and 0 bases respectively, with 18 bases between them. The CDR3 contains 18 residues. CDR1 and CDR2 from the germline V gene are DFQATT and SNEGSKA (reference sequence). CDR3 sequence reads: CSARDHLLQDRSYNEQFF. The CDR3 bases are TGCAGTGCTAGAGATCACCTCCTACAGGACCGCTCCTACAATGAGCAGTTCTTC.

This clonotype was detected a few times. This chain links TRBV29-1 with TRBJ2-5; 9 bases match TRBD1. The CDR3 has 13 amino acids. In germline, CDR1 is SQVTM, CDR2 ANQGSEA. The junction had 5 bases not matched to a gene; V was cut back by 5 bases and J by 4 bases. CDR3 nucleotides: TGCAGCGTTCCAGGGACAGGGAGAGAGACCCAGTACTTC. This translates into CSVPGTGRETQYF.

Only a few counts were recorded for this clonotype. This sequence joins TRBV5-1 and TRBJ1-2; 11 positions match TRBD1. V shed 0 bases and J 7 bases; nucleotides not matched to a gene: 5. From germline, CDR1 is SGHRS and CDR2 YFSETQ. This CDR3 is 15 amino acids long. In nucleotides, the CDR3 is TGCGCCAGCAGCTTGGGCGGACAGGGGGCGCGTGGCTACACCTTC. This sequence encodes CASSLGGQGARGYTF.

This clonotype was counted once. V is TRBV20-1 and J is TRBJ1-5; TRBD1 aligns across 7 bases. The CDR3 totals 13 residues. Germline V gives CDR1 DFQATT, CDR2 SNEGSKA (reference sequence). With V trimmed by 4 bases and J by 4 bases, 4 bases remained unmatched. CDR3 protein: CSAIGTVNQPQHF. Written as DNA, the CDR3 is TGCAGTGCTATCGGGACAGTAAATCAGCCCCAGCATTTT.

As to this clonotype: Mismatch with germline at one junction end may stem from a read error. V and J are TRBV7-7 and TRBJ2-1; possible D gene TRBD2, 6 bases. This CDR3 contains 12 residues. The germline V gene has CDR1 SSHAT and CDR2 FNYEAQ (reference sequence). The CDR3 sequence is CASSLEAGEQFF. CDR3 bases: TGTGCTAGCAGCTTAGAAGCGGGTGAGCAGTTCTTC.

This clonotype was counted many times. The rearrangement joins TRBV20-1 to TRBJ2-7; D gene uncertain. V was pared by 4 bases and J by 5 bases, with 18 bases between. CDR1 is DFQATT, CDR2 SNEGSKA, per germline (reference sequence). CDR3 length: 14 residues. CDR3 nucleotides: TGCAGTGCTAAGAGCAGGCCAGCCGACCACGAGCAGTACTTC. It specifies CSAKSRPADHEQYF.

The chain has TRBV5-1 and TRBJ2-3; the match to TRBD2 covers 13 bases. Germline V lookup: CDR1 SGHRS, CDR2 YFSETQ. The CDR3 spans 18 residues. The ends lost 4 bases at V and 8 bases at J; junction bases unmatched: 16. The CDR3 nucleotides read TGCGCCAGCAGCCCCGGCGGGACTAGCGGGGCTTCCTTGGGTACGCAGTATTTT. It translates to CASSPGGTSGASLGTQYF.

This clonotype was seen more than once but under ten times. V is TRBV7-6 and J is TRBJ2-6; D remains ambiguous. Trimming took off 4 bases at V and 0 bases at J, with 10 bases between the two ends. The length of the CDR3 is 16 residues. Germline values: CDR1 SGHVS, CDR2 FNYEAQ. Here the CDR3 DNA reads TGTGCCAGCAGCTCAAGACCCGGCTCTGGGGCCAACGTCCTGACTTTC. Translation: CASSSRPGSGANVLTF.

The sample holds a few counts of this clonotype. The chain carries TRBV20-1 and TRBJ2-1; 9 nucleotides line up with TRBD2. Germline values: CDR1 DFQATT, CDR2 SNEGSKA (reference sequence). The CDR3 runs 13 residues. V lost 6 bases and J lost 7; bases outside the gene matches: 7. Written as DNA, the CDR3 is TGCAGTGCCAAGGCGGGAGGGATAAATGAGCAGTTCTTC. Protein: CSAKAGGINEQFF.

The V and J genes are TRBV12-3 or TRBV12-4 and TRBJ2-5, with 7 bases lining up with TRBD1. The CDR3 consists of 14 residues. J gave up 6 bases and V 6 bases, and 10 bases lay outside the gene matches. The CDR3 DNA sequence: TGTGCCAGCAGCCCCGGACAGGTGGGGAAGACCCAGTACTTC. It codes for CASSPGQVGKTQYF.

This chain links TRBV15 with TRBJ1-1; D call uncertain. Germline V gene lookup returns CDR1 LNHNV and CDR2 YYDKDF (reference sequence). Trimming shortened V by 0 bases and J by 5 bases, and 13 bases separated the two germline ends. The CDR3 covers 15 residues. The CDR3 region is CATSRDVPGPTEAFF. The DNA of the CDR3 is TGTGCCACCAGCAGAGATGTTCCGGGCCCTACTGAAGCTTTCTTT.